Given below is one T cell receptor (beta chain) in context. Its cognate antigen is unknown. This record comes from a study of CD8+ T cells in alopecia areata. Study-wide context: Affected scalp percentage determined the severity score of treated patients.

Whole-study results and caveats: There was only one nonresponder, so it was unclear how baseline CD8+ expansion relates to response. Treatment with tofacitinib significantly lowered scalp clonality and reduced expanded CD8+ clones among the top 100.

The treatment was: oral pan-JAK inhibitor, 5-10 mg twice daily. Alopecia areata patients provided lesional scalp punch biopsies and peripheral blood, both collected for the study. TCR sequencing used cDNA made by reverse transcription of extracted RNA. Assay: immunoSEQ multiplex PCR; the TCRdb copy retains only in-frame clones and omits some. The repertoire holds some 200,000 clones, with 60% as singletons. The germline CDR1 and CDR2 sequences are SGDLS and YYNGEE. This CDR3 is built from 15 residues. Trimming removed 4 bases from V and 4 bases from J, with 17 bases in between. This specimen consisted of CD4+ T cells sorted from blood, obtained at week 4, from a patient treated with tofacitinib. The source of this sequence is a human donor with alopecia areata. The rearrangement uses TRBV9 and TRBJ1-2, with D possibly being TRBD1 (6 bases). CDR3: CASSPTGVISYGYTF. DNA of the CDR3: TGTGCCAGCAGCCCGACAGGAGTTATAAGCTATGGCTACACCTTC. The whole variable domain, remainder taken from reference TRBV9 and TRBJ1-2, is DSGVTQTPKHLITATGQRVTLRCSPRSGDLSVYWYQQSLDQGLQFLIQYYNGEERAKGNILERFSAQQFPDLHSELNLSSLELGDSALYFCASSPTGVISYGYTFGSGTRLTVV.